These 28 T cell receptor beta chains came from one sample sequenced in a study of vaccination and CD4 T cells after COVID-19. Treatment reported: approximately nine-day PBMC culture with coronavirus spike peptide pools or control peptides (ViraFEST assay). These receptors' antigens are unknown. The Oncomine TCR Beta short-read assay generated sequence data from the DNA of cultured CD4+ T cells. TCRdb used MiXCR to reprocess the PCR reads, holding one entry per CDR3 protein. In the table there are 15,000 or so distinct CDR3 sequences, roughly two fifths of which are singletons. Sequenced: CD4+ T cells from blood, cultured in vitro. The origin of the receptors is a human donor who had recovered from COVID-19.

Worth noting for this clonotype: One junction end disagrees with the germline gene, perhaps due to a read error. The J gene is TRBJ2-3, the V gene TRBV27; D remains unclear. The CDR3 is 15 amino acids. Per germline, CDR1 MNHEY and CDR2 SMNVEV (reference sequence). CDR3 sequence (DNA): TGTGCCAGCCGTTTCACGGGCCCTAGCACAGATACGCAGTATTTT. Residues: CASRFTGPSTDTQYF.

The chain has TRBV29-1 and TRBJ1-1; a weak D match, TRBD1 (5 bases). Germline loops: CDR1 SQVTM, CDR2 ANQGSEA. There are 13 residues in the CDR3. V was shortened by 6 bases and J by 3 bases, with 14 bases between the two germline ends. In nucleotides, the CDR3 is TGCAGCGTCCTTCCGCAGGGATACACTGAAGCTTTCTTT. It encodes CSVLPQGYTEAFF.

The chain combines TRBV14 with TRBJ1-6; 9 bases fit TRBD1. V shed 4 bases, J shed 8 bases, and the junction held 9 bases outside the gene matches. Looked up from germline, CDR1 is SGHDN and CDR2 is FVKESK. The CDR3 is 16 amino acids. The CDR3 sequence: CASSRLQGATDSPLHF. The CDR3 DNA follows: TGTGCCAGCAGCCGCCTACAGGGGGCCACCGATTCACCCCTCCACTTT. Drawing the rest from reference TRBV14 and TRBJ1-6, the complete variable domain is EAGVTQFPSHSVIEKGQTVTLRCDPISGHDNLYWYRRVMGKEIKFLLHFVKESKQDESGMPNNRFLAERTGGTYSTLKVQPAELEDSGVYFCASSRLQGATDSPLHFGNGTRLTVT.

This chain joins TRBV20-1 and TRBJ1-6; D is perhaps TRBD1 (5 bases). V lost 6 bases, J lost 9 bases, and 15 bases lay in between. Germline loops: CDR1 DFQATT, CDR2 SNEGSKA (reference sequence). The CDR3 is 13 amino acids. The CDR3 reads CSAEVDNSSPLHF. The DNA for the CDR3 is TGCAGTGCCGAGGTGGACAATAGTTCACCCCTCCACTTT.

This CDR3 is CASSQQGRGLQETQYF. The CDR3, as DNA: TGTGCCAGCAGCCAACAGGGGAGGGGCCTCCAGGAGACCCAGTACTTC. This rearrangement joins TRBV5-6 to TRBJ2-5; D could derive from TRBD1 or TRBD2 (7 bases each). CDR3 length equals 16 residues. Trimming stripped 4 bases from V and 5 bases from J, with 21 bases between. Germline CDR1 is SGHDT and CDR2 is YYEEEE.

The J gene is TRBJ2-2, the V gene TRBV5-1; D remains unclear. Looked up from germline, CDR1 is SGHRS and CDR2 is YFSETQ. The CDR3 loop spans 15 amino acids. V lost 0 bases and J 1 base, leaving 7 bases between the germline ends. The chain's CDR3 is CASSLVSQNTGELFF. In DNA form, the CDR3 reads TGCGCCAGCAGCTTGGTTTCGCAGAACACCGGGGAGCTGTTTTTT.

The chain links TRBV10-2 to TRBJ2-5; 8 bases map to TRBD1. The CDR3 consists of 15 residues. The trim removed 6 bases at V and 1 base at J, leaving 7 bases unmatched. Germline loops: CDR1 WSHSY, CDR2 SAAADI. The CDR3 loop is CASRVDRGVQETQYF. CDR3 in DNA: TGCGCCAGCAGGGTAGACAGGGGCGTCCAAGAGACCCAGTACTTC.

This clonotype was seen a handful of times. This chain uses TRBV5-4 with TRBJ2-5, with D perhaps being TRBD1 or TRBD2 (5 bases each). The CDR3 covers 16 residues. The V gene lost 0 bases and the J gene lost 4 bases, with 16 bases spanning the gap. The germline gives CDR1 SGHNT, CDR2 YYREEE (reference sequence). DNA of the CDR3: TGTGCCAGCAGCTTGGGGGGGACGGCGGCGGGAGAGACCCAGTACTTC. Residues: CASSLGGTAAGETQYF.

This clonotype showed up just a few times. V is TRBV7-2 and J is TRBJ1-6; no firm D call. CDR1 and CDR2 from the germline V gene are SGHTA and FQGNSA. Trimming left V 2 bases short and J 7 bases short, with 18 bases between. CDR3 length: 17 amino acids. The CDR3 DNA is TGTGCCAGCAGCTTAAACCCCCCCCAGGCGGCGAATTCACCCCTCCACTTT. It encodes CASSLNPPQAANSPLHF.

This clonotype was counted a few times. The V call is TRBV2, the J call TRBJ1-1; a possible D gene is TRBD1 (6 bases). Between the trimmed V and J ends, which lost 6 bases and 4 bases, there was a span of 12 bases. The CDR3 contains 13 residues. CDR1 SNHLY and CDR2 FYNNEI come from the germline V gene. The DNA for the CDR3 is TGTGCCAGCAGCTTAACAGGGACCACTGAAGCTTTCTTT. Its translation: CASSLTGTTEAFF.

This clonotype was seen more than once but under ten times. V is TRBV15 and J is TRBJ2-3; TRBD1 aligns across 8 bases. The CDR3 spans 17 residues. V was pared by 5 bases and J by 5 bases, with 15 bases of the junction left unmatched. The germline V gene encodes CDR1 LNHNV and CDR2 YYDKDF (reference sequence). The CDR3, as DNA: TGTGCCACCAGCTCCGGACAGGGCTATCATGGGGGAGATACGCAGTATTTT. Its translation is CATSSGQGYHGGDTQYF.

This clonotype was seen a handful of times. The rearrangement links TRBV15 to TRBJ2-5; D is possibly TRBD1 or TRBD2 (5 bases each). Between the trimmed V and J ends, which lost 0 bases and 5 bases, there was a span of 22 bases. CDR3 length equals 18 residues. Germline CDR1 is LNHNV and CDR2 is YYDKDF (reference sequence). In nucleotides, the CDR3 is TGTGCCACCAGCAGAGATTTGGGGGTAGGCCCCAATTTGGAGACCCAGTACTTC. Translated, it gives CATSRDLGVGPNLETQYF.

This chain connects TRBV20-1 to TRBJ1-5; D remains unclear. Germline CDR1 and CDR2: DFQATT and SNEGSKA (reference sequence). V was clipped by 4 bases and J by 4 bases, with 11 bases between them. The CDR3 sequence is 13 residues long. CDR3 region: CSAIEGPNQPQHF. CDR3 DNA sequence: TGCAGTGCTATAGAGGGCCCAAATCAGCCCCAGCATTTT.

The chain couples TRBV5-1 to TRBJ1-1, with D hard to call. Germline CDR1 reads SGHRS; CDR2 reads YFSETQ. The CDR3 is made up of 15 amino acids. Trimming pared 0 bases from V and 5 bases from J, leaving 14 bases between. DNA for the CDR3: TGCGCCAGCAGCTTGGTTACTGGGGTGCGGACTGAAGCTTTCTTT. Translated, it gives CASSLVTGVRTEAFF.

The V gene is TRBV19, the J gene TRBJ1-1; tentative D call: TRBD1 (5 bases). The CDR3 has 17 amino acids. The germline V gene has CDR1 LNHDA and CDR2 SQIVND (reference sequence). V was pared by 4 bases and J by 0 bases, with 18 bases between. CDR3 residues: CASSTTGAGRVNTEAFF. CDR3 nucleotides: TGTGCCAGTAGTACAACCGGGGCGGGTAGGGTGAACACTGAAGCTTTCTTT.

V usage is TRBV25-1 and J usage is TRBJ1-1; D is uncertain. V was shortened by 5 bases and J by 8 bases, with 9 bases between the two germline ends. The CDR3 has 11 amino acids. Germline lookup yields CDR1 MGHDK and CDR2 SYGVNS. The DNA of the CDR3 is TGTGCCAGCAGTAACACAGCAGAAGCTTTCTTT. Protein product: CASSNTAEAFF.

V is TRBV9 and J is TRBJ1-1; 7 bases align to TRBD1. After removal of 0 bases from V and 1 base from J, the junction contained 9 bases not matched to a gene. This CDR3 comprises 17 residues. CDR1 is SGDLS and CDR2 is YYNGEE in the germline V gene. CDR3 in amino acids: CASSVVGQGVGNTEAFF. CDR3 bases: TGTGCCAGCAGCGTAGTGGGTCAGGGGGTGGGGAACACTGAAGCTTTCTTT.

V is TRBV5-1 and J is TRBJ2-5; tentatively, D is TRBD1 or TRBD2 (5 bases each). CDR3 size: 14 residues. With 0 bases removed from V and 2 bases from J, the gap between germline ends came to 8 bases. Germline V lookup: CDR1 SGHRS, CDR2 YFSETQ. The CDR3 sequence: CASSLGGPQETQYF. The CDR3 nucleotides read TGCGCCAGCAGCTTGGGGGGACCACAAGAGACCCAGTACTTC.

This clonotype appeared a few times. Here the CDR3 DNA reads TGTGCCAGCAGGGAGGGACAGGGGGTACTCTATGGCTACACCTTC. It translates to CASREGQGVLYGYTF. V usage is TRBV6-1 and J usage is TRBJ1-2; 11 bases agree with TRBD1. In germline, CDR1 is MNHNS, CDR2 SASEGT. This CDR3 is 15 amino acids long. V trimming: 6 bases; J trimming: 4 bases; junction bases outside the gene matches: 7.

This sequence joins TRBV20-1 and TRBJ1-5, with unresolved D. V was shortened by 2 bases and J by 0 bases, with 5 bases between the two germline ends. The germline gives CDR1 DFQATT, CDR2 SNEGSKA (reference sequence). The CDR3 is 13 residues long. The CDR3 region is CSARSFSNQPQHF. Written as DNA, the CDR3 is TGCAGTGCTAGATCATTTAGCAATCAGCCCCAGCATTTT.

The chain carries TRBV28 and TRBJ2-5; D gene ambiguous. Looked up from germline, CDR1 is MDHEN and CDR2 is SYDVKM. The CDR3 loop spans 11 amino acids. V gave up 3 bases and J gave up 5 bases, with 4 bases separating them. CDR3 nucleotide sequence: TGTGCCAGCAGTTTGAGGGAGACCCAGTACTTC. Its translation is CASSLRETQYF.

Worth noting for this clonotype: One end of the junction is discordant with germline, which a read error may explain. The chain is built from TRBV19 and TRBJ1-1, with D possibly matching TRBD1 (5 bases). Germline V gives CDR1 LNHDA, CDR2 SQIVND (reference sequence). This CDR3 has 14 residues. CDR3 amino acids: CASGTERMNTEALF. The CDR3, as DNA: TGTGCCAGTGGGACTGAGCGGATGAACACTGAAGCTCTCTTT. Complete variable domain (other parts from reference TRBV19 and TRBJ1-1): DGGITQSPKYLFRKEGQNVTLSCEQNLNHDAMYWYRQDPGQGLRLIYYSQIVNDFQKGDIAEGYSVSREKKESFPLTVTSAQKNPTAFYLCASGTERMNTEALFGQGTRLTVV.

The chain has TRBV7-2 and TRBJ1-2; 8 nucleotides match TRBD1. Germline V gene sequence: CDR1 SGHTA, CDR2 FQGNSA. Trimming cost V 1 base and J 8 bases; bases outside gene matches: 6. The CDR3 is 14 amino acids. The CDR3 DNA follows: TGTGCCAGCAGCTTAGACCCCAGGGGGCAAGGCTACACCTTC. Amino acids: CASSLDPRGQGYTF.

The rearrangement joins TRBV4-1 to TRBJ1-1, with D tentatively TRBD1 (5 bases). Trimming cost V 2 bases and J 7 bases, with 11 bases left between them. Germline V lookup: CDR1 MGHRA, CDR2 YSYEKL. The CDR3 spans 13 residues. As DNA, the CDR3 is TGCGCCAGCAGCCAATTTTCGACAGATGAAGCTTTCTTT. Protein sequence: CASSQFSTDEAFF.

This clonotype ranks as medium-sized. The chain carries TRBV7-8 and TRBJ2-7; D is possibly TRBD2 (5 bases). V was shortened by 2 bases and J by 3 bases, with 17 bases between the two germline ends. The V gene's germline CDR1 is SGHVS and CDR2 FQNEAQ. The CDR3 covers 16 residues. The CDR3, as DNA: TGTGCCAGCAGCTTAACTAGGAATTTGGGTCTCTACGAGCAGTACTTC. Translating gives CASSLTRNLGLYEQYF. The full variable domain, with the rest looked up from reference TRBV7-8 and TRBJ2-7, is GAGVSQSPRYKVAKRGQDVALRCDPISGHVSLFWYQQALGQGPEFLTYFQNEAQLDKSGLPSDRFFAERPEGSVSTLKIQRTQQEDSAVYLCASSLTRNLGLYEQYFGPGTRLTVT.

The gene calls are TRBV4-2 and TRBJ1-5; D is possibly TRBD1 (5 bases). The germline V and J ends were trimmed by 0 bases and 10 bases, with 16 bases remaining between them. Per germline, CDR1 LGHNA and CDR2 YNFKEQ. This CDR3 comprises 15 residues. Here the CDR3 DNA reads TGTGCCAGCAGCCAAGATCAAACAGGCGAAGGACCCCAGCATTTT. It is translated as CASSQDQTGEGPQHF.

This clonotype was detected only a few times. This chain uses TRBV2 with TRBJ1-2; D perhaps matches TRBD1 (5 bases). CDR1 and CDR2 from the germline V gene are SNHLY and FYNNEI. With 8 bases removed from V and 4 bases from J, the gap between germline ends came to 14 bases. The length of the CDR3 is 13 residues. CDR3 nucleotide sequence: TGTGCCAGCGCCCAGGGACCCATCTATGGCTACACCTTC. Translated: CASAQGPIYGYTF.

CDR3 residues: CASRREGTGELFF. The CDR3 nucleotides read TGTGCCAGCAGAAGGGAGGGAACCGGGGAGCTGTTTTTT. The chain joins TRBV6-1 to TRBJ2-2, with 7 positions matching TRBD2. The CDR3 covers 13 residues. Germline CDR1 and CDR2: MNHNS and SASEGT. The trim removed 6 bases at V and 5 bases at J, leaving 3 bases unmatched.